This T cell receptor (beta chain) was sequenced during a study of cytomegalovirus exposure and HLA in healthy donors. In this sample, this clone turned up a few times. Its matching antigen is unknown. Study conclusions and caveats: Later on, a genetic analysis was performed. It linked a missense variant in DCLRE1C with V- and J-gene trimming of TCR beta. What a later analysis reportedly showed was that an Asian-associated ancestry cluster had fewer N-insertions than the 666-donor mean.

The CDR3 runs to 13 residues. The germline CDR1 and CDR2 sequences are SNHLY and FYNNEI. V gave up 6 bases and J gave up 6 bases; unmatched junction bases: 7. 60 Vbeta and 13 Jbeta primers were used in PCR. Sequencing used immunoSEQ multiplex PCR; TCRdb keeps in-frame clones, though not all of them. The table includes approximately 110,000 clones, 74% detected once. This sequence originates from a man aged 45-65 years in good health and CMV-seropositive. This sequence joins TRBV2 and TRBJ2-7; 8 nucleotides agree with TRBD1. The specimen sequenced was PBMCs. CDR3 sequence (DNA): TGTGCCAGCAGGCAGACAGGGGAAGGCGAGCAGTACTTC. It translates to CASRQTGEGEQYF.